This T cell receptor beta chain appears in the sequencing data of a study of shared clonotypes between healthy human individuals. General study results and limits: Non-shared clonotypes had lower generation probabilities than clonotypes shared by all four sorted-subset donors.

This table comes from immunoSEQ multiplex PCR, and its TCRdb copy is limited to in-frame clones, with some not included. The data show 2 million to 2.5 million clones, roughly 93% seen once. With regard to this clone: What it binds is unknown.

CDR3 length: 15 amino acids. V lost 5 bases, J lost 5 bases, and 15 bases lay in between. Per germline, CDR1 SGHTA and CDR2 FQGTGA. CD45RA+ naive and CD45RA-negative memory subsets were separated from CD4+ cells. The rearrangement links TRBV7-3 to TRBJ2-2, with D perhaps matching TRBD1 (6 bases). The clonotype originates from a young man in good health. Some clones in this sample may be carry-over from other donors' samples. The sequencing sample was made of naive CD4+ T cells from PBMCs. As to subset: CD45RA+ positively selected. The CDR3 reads CASSAGARWTGELFF. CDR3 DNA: TGTGCCAGCAGCGCAGGGGCCAGGTGGACCGGGGAGCTGTTTTTT.